This is a list of T cell receptor beta chains from one sample in a study of cytomegalovirus exposure and HLA in healthy donors. The table came from immunoSEQ multiplex PCR; TCRdb's copy has only in-frame clones and leaves some out. The repertoire holds 120,000 or so clones, about 10% seen once, with 4% to 5% in the top ten. Sequenced input: PBMCs. The origin of the receptors is a woman under 30 in good health and CMV-seropositive. The CDR3 runs from the conserved cysteine through the conserved F or W. A D gene is named only where the DNA matches it firmly. Not all rows give a size; the values are once, few, many and, for expanded clones, a class.

D,J,size,V,CDR3,DNA
-,TRBJ1-1,-,TRBV28,CASSFNLPGGEAFF,TGTGCCAGCAGTTTTAATTTACCCGGAGGTGAAGCTTTCTTT
-,TRBJ1-1,-,TRBV6-6,CASSSGEAFF,TGTGCCAGCAGTTCGGGAGAAGCTTTCTTT
TRBD2,TRBJ2-7,few,TRBV7-9,CASSSPSGRGAYEQYF,TGTGCCAGCAGCTCCCCCAGCGGGAGGGGAGCCTACGAGCAGTACTTC
-,TRBJ1-3,few,TRBV11-3,CASSQQGTGNTIYF,TGTGCCAGCAGCCAACAGGGTACTGGAAACACCATATATTTT
-,TRBJ2-3,few,TRBV28,CASSLLAGLTDTQYF,TGTGCCAGCAGTTTATTGGCGGGACTCACAGATACGCAGTATTTT
-,TRBJ1-2,-,TRBV6-1,CASPLGGEGGYTF,TGTGCCTCCCCTTTAGGGGGGGAGGGCGGCTACACCTTC
-,TRBJ1-4,-,TRBV6-6,CASSRDLFNEKLFF,TGTGCCAGCAGTCGGGATCTATTTAATGAAAAACTGTTTTTT
-,TRBJ2-2,few,TRBV5-1,CASSLEGGANTGELFF,TGCGCCAGCAGCTTGGAAGGCGGGGCGAACACCGGGGAGCTGTTTTTT
TRBD1,TRBJ1-2,-,TRBV28,CASSLWTGTYGYTF,TGTGCCAGCAGTTTATGGACAGGGACTTATGGCTACACCTTC
-,TRBJ2-1,few,TRBV6-5,CASSYWSRGSYNEQFF,TGTGCCAGCAGTTATTGGAGCCGCGGTTCCTACAATGAGCAGTTCTTC
TRBD1,TRBJ1-1,-,TRBV27,CASSPRTGWSTEAFF,TGTGCCAGCAGTCCGCGGACAGGGTGGTCCACTGAAGCTTTCTTT
TRBD2,TRBJ2-1,few,TRBV27,CASSLGTSGIYEQFF,TGTGCCAGCAGTTTGGGGACTAGCGGGATTTATGAGCAGTTCTTC
-,TRBJ1-1,few,TRBV5-5,CASSLGQPTEAFF,TGTGCCAGCAGCTTGGGACAGCCAACTGAAGCTTTCTTT
-,TRBJ1-1,-,TRBV10-3,CAISEWERREAFF,TGTGCCATCAGTGAGTGGGAGAGGAGGGAAGCTTTCTTT
-,TRBJ1-5,-,TRBV6-6,CASSRQVGQPQHF,TGTGCCAGCAGTCGACAGGTTGGTCAGCCCCAGCATTTT
TRBD2,TRBJ2-5,few,TRBV5-1,CASSPGLQETQYF,TGCGCCAGCAGCCCGGGACTACAAGAGACCCAGTACTTC
-,TRBJ2-5,-,TRBV6-1,CASSVISGDENQYF,TGTGCCAGCAGTGTAATATCAGGGGATGAGAACCAGTACTTC
-,TRBJ2-3,few,TRBV28,CASSEVTSTDTQYF,TGTGCCAGCAGTGAAGTTACTAGCACAGATACGCAGTATTTT
-,TRBJ2-5,-,TRBV10-3,CATSRFQGIETQYF,TGTGCCACCAGCCGGTTCCAGGGAATAGAGACCCAGTACTTC
TRBD1,TRBJ2-7,few,TRBV25-1,CASSRTGRHEQYF,TGTGCCAGCAGTAGGACAGGGCGGCACGAGCAGTACTTC
TRBD1,TRBJ2-5,-,TRBV5-1,CASSLTGDQETQYF,TGCGCCAGCAGCTTGACAGGGGATCAAGAGACCCAGTACTTC
TRBD2,TRBJ2-7,few,TRBV27,CASSFFGGGEQYF,TGTGCCAGCAGTTTCTTCGGCGGGGGCGAGCAGTACTTC
-,TRBJ2-1,-,TRBV7-8,CASSLGAVSYNEQFF,TGTGCCAGCAGCTTAGGAGCGGTCTCCTACAATGAGCAGTTCTTC
-,TRBJ1-4,few,TRBV7-8,CASSLSFQANEKLFF,TGTGCCAGCAGCTTAAGTTTCCAGGCTAATGAAAAACTGTTTTTT
TRBD1,TRBJ2-5,few,TRBV6-5,CASRRQGTETQYF,TGTGCCAGCAGACGACAGGGAACGGAGACCCAGTACTTC
TRBD2,TRBJ2-1,few,TRBV11-2,CASSLGRSSGRAVSHEQFF,TGTGCCAGCAGCTTAGGCCGCTCTAGCGGGAGGGCCGTATCGCATGAGCAGTTCTTC
TRBD1,TRBJ1-2,few,TRBV29-1,CSAITGQGENGYTF,TGCAGCGCAATAACGGGACAGGGAGAGAATGGCTACACCTTC
-,TRBJ1-5,-,TRBV18,CASSPQNNQPQHF,TGTGCCAGCTCCCCTCAGAATAATCAGCCCCAGCATTTT
-,TRBJ2-3,-,TRBV7-8,CASSSIRTFTDTQYF,TGTGCCAGCAGCTCTATAAGGACTTTCACAGATACGCAGTATTTT
-,TRBJ1-1,-,TRBV30,CAWTPGQNTEAFF,TGTGCCTGGACTCCGGGACAAAACACTGAAGCTTTCTTT
-,TRBJ2-7,-,TRBV5-1,CASSLLWPGNGGEQYF,TGCGCCAGCAGCTTGCTATGGCCGGGGAACGGGGGAGAGCAGTACTTC
-,TRBJ1-1,-,TRBV27,CASSFFQNPEAFF,TGTGCCAGCAGTTTTTTTCAGAACCCTGAAGCTTTCTTT
-,TRBJ2-1,few,TRBV15,CATSRPLAYEQFF,TGTGCCACCAGCAGACCGCTAGCCTATGAGCAGTTCTTC
-,TRBJ1-1,-,TRBV7-6,CASSLDPGVAEAFF,TGTGCCAGCAGCTTAGATCCGGGGGTTGCTGAAGCTTTCTTT
-,TRBJ1-1,few,TRBV28,CASSPDIMGTEAFF,TGTGCCAGCAGCCCGGACATTATGGGGACTGAAGCTTTCTTT
-,TRBJ2-7,-,TRBV15,CATSRDPGSLFPYEQYF,TGTGCCACCAGCAGAGATCCAGGGTCCCTGTTCCCCTACGAGCAGTACTTC